Below, 18 T cell receptor beta chains from the same sample are listed, as sequenced in a study of T cells after posttransplantation cyclophosphamide. The protocol was immunoSEQ multiplex PCR, while the TCRdb copy is restricted to in-frame clones and leaves out a portion. This table holds approximately 26,000 clones, roughly 88% found once. Sequences were obtained from PBMCs. The receptors were gathered from a man between 50 and 59 years old.

The J gene is TRBJ1-4, the V gene TRBV5-4; TRBD1 matches 8 bases. V lost 4 bases and J lost 8; bases outside the gene matches: 13. CDR1 is SGHNT and CDR2 is YYREEE in the germline V gene (reference sequence). This CDR3 is built from 16 residues. The CDR3 here is CASSPGLQGGLEKLFF. The CDR3 DNA follows: TGTGCCAGCAGCCCTGGCCTACAGGGGGGATTAGAAAAACTGTTTTTT.

The genes are TRBV12-5 and TRBJ2-2; a possible D gene is TRBD1 (6 bases). Trimming removed 1 base at V and 1 base at J, with 13 bases between. Germline values: CDR1 LGHNT, CDR2 FRNRAP. CDR3 size: 17 residues. CDR3 protein: CASGLDVDRRNTGELFF. In nucleotides, the CDR3 is TGTGCTAGTGGTTTGGATGTCGACAGGCGGAACACCGGGGAGCTGTTTTTT.

Only one count was recorded for this clone. The chain uses TRBV6-1 and TRBJ1-4; weak D call: TRBD1 (5 bases). Trimming left V 3 bases short and J 4 bases short, with 9 bases between. This CDR3 region has 14 residues. Germline V CDR1 and CDR2: MNHNS, SASEGT. The CDR3 bases are TGTGCCAGCAGTGAGGGACTGATTAATGAAAAACTGTTTTTT. As protein: CASSEGLINEKLFF.

This clone was seen once. The chain carries TRBV19 and TRBJ1-2; D possibly corresponds to TRBD1 (5 bases). The CDR3 runs 14 residues. The V gene lost 3 bases and the J gene lost 8 bases, with 16 bases spanning the gap. Germline CDR1 LNHDA, CDR2 SQIVND (reference sequence). The CDR3 spells CASSIGGVGLGYTF. In DNA, the CDR3 is TGTGCCAGTAGTATTGGGGGGGTCGGCCTCGGCTACACCTTC.

This clone was counted only a few times. The chain couples TRBV6-6 to TRBJ2-1; D ambiguous. Germline CDR1 reads MNHNY; CDR2 reads SVGAGI (reference sequence). The V and J ends lost 2 bases and 6 bases respectively, with 8 bases between them. This CDR3 has 13 amino acids. CDR3 amino acids: CASSYVSLNEQFF. In DNA, the CDR3 is TGTGCCAGCAGTTACGTCTCACTCAATGAGCAGTTCTTC.

This clone was observed once. This chain uses TRBV7-9 with TRBJ1-4, with 8 bases that match TRBD1. The CDR3 sequence is 16 residues long. From germline, CDR1 is SEHNR and CDR2 FQNEAQ (reference sequence). V shed 3 bases and J 0 bases; nucleotides not matched to a gene: 3. CDR3 loop: CASSLTGVPTNEKLFF. DNA of the CDR3: TGTGCCAGCAGCTTGACAGGGGTCCCAACTAATGAAAAACTGTTTTTT. Using reference TRBV7-9 and TRBJ1-4 for the parts outside the CDR3, the full variable domain is DTGVSQNPRHKITKRGQNVTFRCDPISEHNRLYWYRQTLGQGPEFLTYFQNEAQLEKSRLLSDRFSAERPKGSFSTLEIQRTEQGDSAMYLCASSLTGVPTNEKLFFGSGTQLSVL.

The rearrangement joins TRBV11-3 to TRBJ1-5, with TRBD1 identical over 8 bases. The V segment lost 5 bases and the J segment 4 bases; nucleotides outside the gene matches: 7. This CDR3 has 15 residues. CDR1 is SGHNT and CDR2 is YENEEA in the germline V gene. The CDR3 DNA reads TGTGCCAGCAGCCCCGGACAGGGAGCAAATCAGCCCCAGCATTTT. Translated: CASSPGQGANQPQHF.

The J gene is TRBJ2-7, the V gene TRBV5-1, with 8 bases that match TRBD2. The trim removed 4 bases at V and 5 bases at J, leaving 5 bases unmatched. Germline lookup yields CDR1 SGHRS and CDR2 YFSETQ. CDR3 size: 13 residues. In DNA, the CDR3 is TGCGCCAGCAGCAATCCGGGGGGGGACGAGCAGTACTTC. Translated: CASSNPGGDEQYF.

The gene calls are TRBV5-1 and TRBJ1-5; 7 bases are shared with TRBD1. J lost 7 bases, V lost 0 bases, and 7 bases had no gene match. The CDR3 extends over 15 amino acids. In germline, CDR1 is SGHRS, CDR2 YFSETQ. CDR3 bases: TGCGCCAGCAGCTTGGGGGACAGCCAAGGGCAGCCCCAGCATTTT. Amino acids: CASSLGDSQGQPQHF. Full variable domain (outside the CDR3, taken from reference TRBV5-1 and TRBJ1-5): KAGVTQTPRYLIKTRGQQVTLSCSPISGHRSVSWYQQTPGQGLQFLFEYFSETQRNKGNFPGRFSGRQFSNSRSEMNVSTLELGDSALYLCASSLGDSQGQPQHFGDGTRLSIL.

The chain combines TRBV7-9 with TRBJ1-1; TRBD1 agrees at 10 bases. This CDR3 is 14 amino acids long. The trim removed 7 bases at V and 10 bases at J, leaving 12 bases unmatched. Germline V CDR1 and CDR2: SEHNR, FQNEAQ (reference sequence). DNA for the CDR3: TGTGCCAGCACCGGGACAGGGGAGGGATATCGAGCTTTCTTT. Its translation: CASTGTGEGYRAFF.

The V call is TRBV9, the J call TRBJ2-2; no clear D. Germline CDR1 and CDR2: SGDLS and YYNGEE. Trimming removed 0 bases from V and 5 bases from J, with 5 bases in between. The CDR3 loop spans 13 amino acids. The CDR3 loop reads CASSVGRTGELFF. The CDR3 coding sequence is TGTGCCAGCAGCGTAGGCAGGACCGGGGAGCTGTTTTTT.

The chain carries TRBV6-6 and TRBJ1-1, with TRBD1 matching over 7 bases. This CDR3 has 13 amino acids. The trim removed 6 bases at V and 1 base at J, leaving 2 bases unmatched. Germline V gives CDR1 MNHNY, CDR2 SVGAGI (reference sequence). In DNA, the CDR3 is TGTGCCAGCAGGGGGACAGAGAACACTGAAGCTTTCTTT. It specifies CASRGTENTEAFF.

V is TRBV28 and J is TRBJ2-7; possible D gene TRBD1, 6 bases. This CDR3 is built from 17 residues. The germline V gene encodes CDR1 MDHEN and CDR2 SYDVKM. Trimming took off 7 bases at V and 0 bases at J, with 22 bases between the two ends. The CDR3 sequence: CASMSLGQTSFSYEQYF. The DNA for the CDR3 is TGTGCCAGCATGTCACTCGGACAGACTTCGTTCTCCTACGAGCAGTACTTC.

This clone was counted a few times. The chain employs TRBV5-1 and TRBJ2-3, with a tentative D call TRBD2 (5 bases). V dropped 1 base and J dropped 2 bases, with 14 bases sitting between them. The length of the CDR3 is 16 residues. Per the germline V gene, CDR1 is SGHRS and CDR2 is YFSETQ. The CDR3 spells CASSLSGRPTTDTQYF. Written as DNA, the CDR3 is TGCGCCAGCAGCTTGTCGGGGAGACCCACCACAGATACGCAGTATTTT.

The chain couples TRBV15 to TRBJ2-1; 9 nucleotides align to TRBD1. After removal of 5 bases from V and 0 bases from J, the junction contained 5 bases not matched to a gene. The CDR3 contains 16 residues. Germline assignment: CDR1 LNHNV and CDR2 YYDKDF (reference sequence). CDR3 coding DNA: TGTGCCACCAGCGGCACAGGGGGCCGCTCCTACAATGAGCAGTTCTTC. The encoded protein is CATSGTGGRSYNEQFF.

The sample holds one count of this clone. The rearrangement links TRBV6-5 to TRBJ1-2, with no clear D. Germline V gene lookup returns CDR1 MNHEY and CDR2 SVGAGI. The CDR3 sequence is 13 residues long. V was clipped by 0 bases and J by 8 bases, with 10 bases between them. The CDR3 region has the DNA TGTGCCAGCAGTTACTCGGCGGTACTCGGCTACACCTTC. This sequence encodes CASSYSAVLGYTF.

The V and J genes are TRBV2 and TRBJ1-2, with TRBD1 identical over 8 bases. This CDR3 has 14 residues. Germline CDR1 reads SNHLY; CDR2 reads FYNNEI. Trimming cost V 6 bases and J 8 bases; bases outside gene matches: 11. The CDR3 DNA sequence: TGTGCCAGCAGGCGGGGACAGGATTTTGCCGGCTACACCTTC. It translates to CASRRGQDFAGYTF. Looking up the rest from reference TRBV2 and TRBJ1-2 gives the full variable domain: EPEVTQTPSHQVTQMGQEVILRCVPISNHLYFYWYRQILGQKVEFLVSFYNNEISEKSEIFDDQFSVERPDGSNFTLKIRSTKLEDSAMYFCASRRGQDFAGYTFGSGTRLTVV.

CDR3 DNA sequence: TGTGCCAGCAGCTTCCCTCGGACCTTTGGAGGGACTGAAGCTTTCTTT. It codes for CASSFPRTFGGTEAFF. V usage is TRBV7-2 and J usage is TRBJ1-1; D is ambiguous. CDR3 size: 16 residues. The V gene lost 3 bases and the J gene lost 5 bases, with 19 bases spanning the gap. From germline, CDR1 is SGHTA and CDR2 FQGNSA. Full variable domain (rest looked up from reference TRBV7-2 and TRBJ1-1): GAGVSQSPSNKVTEKGKDVELRCDPISGHTALYWYRQSLGQGLEFLIYFQGNSAPDKSGLPSDRFSAERTGGSVSTLTIQRTQQEDSAVYLCASSFPRTFGGTEAFFGQGTRLTVV.